What follows describes a single T cell receptor beta chain. Its antigen is as yet unknown. Unstimulated regulatory T cells (CD4+CD25+CD127-), CD4+CD25- non-regulatory cells, CD4 and CD8 cells were FACS-sorted from thawed PBMCs. This specimen belongs to a study of Tregs in tolerant kidney transplant recipients. Whole-study context: Mixed chimerism was transient after nonmyeloablative marrow transplants from related graft donors. General observations from the study: Biological reproducibility was not directly addressed in this study.

Germline CDR1 MNHEY, CDR2 SMNVEV (reference sequence). The V and J ends lost 6 bases and 1 base respectively, with 9 bases between them. The CDR3 is 13 residues long. Sequenced by immunoSEQ multiplex PCR; TCRdb stores in-frame clones only, minus some. The sample shows around 15,000 clones, around four fifths of them seen only once. The TCR sequence derives from a human donor who received a combined kidney and bone marrow transplant. The V and J genes are TRBV27 and TRBJ1-1, with a weak D call TRBD1 (5 bases). Sequences were derived from Tregs from blood, sampled before the transplant. This chain's CDR3 is CASRWRGNTEAFF. CDR3 bases: TGTGCCAGCAGATGGAGGGGGAACACTGAAGCTTTCTTT.